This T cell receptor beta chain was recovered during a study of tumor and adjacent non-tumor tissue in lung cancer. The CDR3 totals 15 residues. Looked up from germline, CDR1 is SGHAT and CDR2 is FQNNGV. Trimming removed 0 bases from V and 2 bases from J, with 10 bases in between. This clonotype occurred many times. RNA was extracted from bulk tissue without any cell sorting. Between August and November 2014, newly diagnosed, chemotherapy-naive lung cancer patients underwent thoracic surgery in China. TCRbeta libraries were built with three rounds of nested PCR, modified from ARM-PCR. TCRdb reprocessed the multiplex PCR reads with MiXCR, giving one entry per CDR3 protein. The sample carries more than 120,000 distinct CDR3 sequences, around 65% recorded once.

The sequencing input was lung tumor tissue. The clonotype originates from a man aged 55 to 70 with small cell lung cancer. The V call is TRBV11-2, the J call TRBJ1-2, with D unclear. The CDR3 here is CASSLDPEFNYGYTF. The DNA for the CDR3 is TGTGCCAGCAGCTTAGATCCGGAATTCAACTATGGCTACACCTTC.